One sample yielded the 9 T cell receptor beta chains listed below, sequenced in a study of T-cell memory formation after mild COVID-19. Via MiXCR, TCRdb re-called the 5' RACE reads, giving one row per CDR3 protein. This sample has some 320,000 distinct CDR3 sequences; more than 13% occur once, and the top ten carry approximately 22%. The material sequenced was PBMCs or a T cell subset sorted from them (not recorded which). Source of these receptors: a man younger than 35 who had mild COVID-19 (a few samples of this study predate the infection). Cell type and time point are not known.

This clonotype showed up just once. DNA for the CDR3: TGTGCCAGCAGTTACCCCCTTACCGGGACTATAGAGACCCAGTACTTC. This gives the protein CASSYPLTGTIETQYF. The chain uses TRBV6-2 or TRBV6-3 and TRBJ2-5; 7 bases line up with TRBD2. CDR1 is MNHEY and CDR2 is SVGEGT in the germline V gene. The V and J ends lost 2 bases and 4 bases, in that order; junction bases with no gene match: 10. This CDR3 is built from 16 residues.

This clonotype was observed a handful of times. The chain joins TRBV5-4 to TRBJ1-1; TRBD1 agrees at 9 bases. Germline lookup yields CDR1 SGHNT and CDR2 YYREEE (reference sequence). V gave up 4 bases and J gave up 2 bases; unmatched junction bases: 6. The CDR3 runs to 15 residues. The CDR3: CASSATGGGNTEAFF. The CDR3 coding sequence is TGTGCCAGCAGCGCGACAGGGGGGGGAAACACTGAAGCTTTCTTT.

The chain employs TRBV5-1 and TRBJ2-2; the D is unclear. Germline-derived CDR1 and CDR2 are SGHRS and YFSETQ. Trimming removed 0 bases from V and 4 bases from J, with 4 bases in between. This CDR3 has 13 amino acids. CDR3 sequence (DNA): TGCGCCAGCAGCTTGGAACCCACCGGGGAGCTGTTTTTT. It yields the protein CASSLEPTGELFF.

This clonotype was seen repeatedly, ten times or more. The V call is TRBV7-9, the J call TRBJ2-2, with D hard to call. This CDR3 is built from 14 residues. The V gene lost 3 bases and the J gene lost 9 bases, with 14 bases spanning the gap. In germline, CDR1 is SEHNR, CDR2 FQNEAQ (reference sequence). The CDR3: CASSFQAAGRELFF. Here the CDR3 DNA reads TGTGCCAGCAGCTTCCAGGCGGCAGGCCGGGAGCTGTTTTTT.

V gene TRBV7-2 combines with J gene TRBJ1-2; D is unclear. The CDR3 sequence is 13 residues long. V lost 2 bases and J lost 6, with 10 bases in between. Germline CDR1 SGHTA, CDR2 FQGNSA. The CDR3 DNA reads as TGTGCCAGCAGCTTAAACCCCGGGGATGGCTACACCTTC. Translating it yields CASSLNPGDGYTF.

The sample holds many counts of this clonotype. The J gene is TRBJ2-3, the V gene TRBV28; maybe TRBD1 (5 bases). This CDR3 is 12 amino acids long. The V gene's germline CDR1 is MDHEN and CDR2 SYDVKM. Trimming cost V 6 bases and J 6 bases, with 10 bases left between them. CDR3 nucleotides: TGTGCCAGCAGCTTGTACAGGGATACGCAGTATTTT. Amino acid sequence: CASSLYRDTQYF.

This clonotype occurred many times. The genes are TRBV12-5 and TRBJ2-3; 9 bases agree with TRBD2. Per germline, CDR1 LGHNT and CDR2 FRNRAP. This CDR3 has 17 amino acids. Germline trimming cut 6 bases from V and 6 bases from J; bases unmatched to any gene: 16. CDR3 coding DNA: TGTGCTAGTGGCTTCGCGGGGGTAGCGGGGGTGCACGATACGCAGTATTTT. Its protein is CASGFAGVAGVHDTQYF.

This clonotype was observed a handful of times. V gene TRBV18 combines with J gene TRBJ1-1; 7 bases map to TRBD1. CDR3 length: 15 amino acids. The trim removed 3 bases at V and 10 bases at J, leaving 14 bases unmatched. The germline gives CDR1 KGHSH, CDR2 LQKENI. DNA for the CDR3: TGTGCCAGCTCACCCACTATAACGGGACAGATGGGAGCTTTCTTT. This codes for CASSPTITGQMGAFF. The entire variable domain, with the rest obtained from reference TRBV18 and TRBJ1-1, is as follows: NAGVMQNPRHLVRRRGQEARLRCSPMKGHSHVYWYRQLPEEGLKFMVYLQKENIIDESGMPKERFSAEFPKEGPSILRIQQVVRGDSAAYFCASSPTITGQMGAFFGQGTRLTVV.

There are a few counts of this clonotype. In DNA form, the CDR3 reads TGTGCCAGCAGCTCCGGTCCCAGCCAAGGGTCCCGGGAGACCCAGTACTTC. Encoded protein: CASSSGPSQGSRETQYF. This sequence joins TRBV11-2 and TRBJ2-5; D is ambiguous. Between the trimmed V and J ends, which lost 4 bases and 5 bases, there was a span of 23 bases. Germline CDR1 is SGHAT and CDR2 is FQNNGV. The CDR3 spans 17 residues. The variable domain in full, with the rest retrieved from reference TRBV11-2 and TRBJ2-5, is EAGVAQSPRYKIIEKRQSVAFWCNPISGHATLYWYQQILGQGPKLLIQFQNNGVVDDSQLPKDRFSAERLKGVDSTLKIQPAKLEDSAVYLCASSSGPSQGSRETQYFGPGTRLLVL.